Listed below are T cell receptor beta chains from one sample, sequenced in a study of shared clonotypes between healthy human individuals. TCRdb's copy holds only in-frame clones and misses some; the assay was immunoSEQ multiplex PCR. The table shows approximately 600,000 clones, with approximately 95% occurring only once. Sequencing was done on a sample of naive CD8+ T cells sorted from blood. Receptors were obtained from a woman aged 30 to 39 in good health. Both conserved end residues are part of each CDR3. Each record gives: J gene, V gene, D gene, CDR3 DNA, CDR3 protein. D genes are given only for firm matches.

J gene: TRBJ2-3; V gene: TRBV6-5; D gene: TRBD2; CDR3 DNA: TGTGCCACCTCTTCTGCTGGGGGGGGCACAGATACGCAGTATTTT; CDR3 protein: CATSSAGGGTDTQYF
J gene: TRBJ1-1; V gene: TRBV7-9; D gene: .; CDR3 DNA: TGTGCCAGCAGCTTAACAGTAGCACGTACTGAAGCTTTCTTT; CDR3 protein: CASSLTVARTEAFF
J gene: TRBJ1-4; V gene: TRBV28; D gene: .; CDR3 DNA: TGTGCCAGCAGCCTTCTTAGCTCTTCCAGGGAGGGAAAACTGTTTTTT; CDR3 protein: CASSLLSSSREGKLFF
J gene: TRBJ2-1; V gene: TRBV7-8; D gene: .; CDR3 DNA: TGTGCCAGCAGCTTATCTGGTCCGTCCTACAATGAGCAGTTCTTC; CDR3 protein: CASSLSGPSYNEQFF
J gene: TRBJ2-5; V gene: TRBV15; D gene: .; CDR3 DNA: TGTGCCACCAGCAGAGATTGGGAGGAGACCCAGTACTTC; CDR3 protein: CATSRDWEETQYF
J gene: TRBJ2-7; V gene: TRBV7-6; D gene: .; CDR3 DNA: TGTGCCAGCAGCTTTAGCCCATTAGCGGAGAACTCCTACGAGCAGTACTTC; CDR3 protein: CASSFSPLAENSYEQYF
J gene: TRBJ2-7; V gene: TRBV9; D gene: .; CDR3 DNA: TGTGCCAGCAGCGTAGCAGTTTCCGGGAGCAACGAGCAGTACTTC; CDR3 protein: CASSVAVSGSNEQYF
J gene: TRBJ1-1; V gene: TRBV28; D gene: .; CDR3 DNA: TGTGCCAGCAGCCTCTCATTAGTCACTGAAGCTTTCTTT; CDR3 protein: CASSLSLVTEAFF
J gene: TRBJ2-7; V gene: TRBV2; D gene: .; CDR3 DNA: TGTGCCAGCAGTGAAGTAGGGATTCGCGAGCAGTACTTC; CDR3 protein: CASSEVGIREQYF
J gene: TRBJ2-7; V gene: TRBV30; D gene: .; CDR3 DNA: TGTGCCTGGAATTTCGGGAGTAGGTACGAGCAGTACTTC; CDR3 protein: CAWNFGSRYEQYF
J gene: TRBJ2-3; V gene: TRBV7-9; D gene: .; CDR3 DNA: TGTGCCAGCCGAGACCCGGTGACGGATACGCAGTATTTT; CDR3 protein: CASRDPVTDTQYF